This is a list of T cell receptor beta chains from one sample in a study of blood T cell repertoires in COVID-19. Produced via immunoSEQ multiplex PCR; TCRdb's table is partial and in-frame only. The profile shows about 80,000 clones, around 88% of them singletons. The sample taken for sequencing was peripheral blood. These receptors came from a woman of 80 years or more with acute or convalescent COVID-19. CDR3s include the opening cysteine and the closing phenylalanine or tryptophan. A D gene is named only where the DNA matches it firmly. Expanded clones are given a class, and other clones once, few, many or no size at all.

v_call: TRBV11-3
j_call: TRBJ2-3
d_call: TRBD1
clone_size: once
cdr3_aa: CASSLGPYRGSTDTQYF
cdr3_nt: TGTGCCAGCAGCTTAGGGCCCTACAGGGGAAGCACAGATACGCAGTATTTT

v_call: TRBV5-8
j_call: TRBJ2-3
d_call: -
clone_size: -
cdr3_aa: CASSGFSPDTQYF
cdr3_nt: TGTGCCAGCAGCGGATTTAGCCCAGATACGCAGTATTTT

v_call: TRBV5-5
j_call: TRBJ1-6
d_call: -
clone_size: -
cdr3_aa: CASSLSSAGPLHF
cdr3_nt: TGTGCCAGCAGCCTATCGTCGGCGGGACCCCTCCACTTT

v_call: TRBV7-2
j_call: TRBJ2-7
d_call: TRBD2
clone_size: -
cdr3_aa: CASSVLAGTYEQYF
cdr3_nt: TGTGCCAGCAGCGTCTTAGCGGGGACCTACGAGCAGTACTTC

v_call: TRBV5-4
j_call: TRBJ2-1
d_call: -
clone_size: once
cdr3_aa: CASSPGGATPNNEQFF
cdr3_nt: TGTGCCAGCAGCCCCGGTGGGGCCACGCCTAACAATGAGCAGTTCTTC

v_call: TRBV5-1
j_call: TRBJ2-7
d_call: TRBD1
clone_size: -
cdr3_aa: CASSSPDTGESYEQYF
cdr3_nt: TGCGCCAGCAGCTCACCGGATACAGGGGAGTCCTACGAGCAGTACTTC

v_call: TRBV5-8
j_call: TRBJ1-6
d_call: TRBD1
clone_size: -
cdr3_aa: CASSLPTGERYNSPLHF
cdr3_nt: TGTGCCAGCAGCTTGCCGACAGGGGAAAGGTATAATTCACCCCTCCACTTT

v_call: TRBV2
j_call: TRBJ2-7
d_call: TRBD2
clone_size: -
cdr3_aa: CASSERGTSGNYEQYF
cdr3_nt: TGTGCCAGCAGTGAAAGGGGGACTAGCGGGAACTACGAGCAGTACTTC

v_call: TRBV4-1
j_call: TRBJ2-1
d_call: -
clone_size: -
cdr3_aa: CASSTKGGRNEQFF
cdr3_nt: TGCGCCAGCAGCACAAAGGGGGGGCGCAATGAGCAGTTCTTC

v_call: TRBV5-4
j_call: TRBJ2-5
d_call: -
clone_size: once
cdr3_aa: CASSLPGTETQYF
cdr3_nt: TGTGCCAGCAGCTTGCCTGGGACTGAGACCCAGTACTTC

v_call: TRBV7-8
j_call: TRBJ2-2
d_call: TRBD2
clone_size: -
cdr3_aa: CASSVTSGGDGELFF
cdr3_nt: TGTGCCAGCAGCGTAACTAGCGGGGGTGACGGGGAGCTGTTTTTT

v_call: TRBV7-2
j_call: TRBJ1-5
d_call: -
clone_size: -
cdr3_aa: CASSLQSNQPQHF
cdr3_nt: TGTGCCAGCAGCTTACAGAGCAATCAGCCCCAGCATTTT

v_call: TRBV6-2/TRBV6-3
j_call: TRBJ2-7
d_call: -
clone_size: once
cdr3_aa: CASSYSGIGNYEQYF
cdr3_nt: TGTGCCAGCAGTTACTCCGGGATAGGGAACTACGAGCAGTACTTC

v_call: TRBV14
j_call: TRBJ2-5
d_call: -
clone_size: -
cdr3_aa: CASSQARQGQETQYF
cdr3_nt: TGTGCCAGCAGCCAAGCTCGGCAGGGACAAGAGACCCAGTACTTC

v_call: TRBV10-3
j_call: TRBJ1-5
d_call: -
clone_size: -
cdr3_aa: CAISESRGQQPQHF
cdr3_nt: TGTGCCATCAGTGAGTCCAGGGGCCAGCAGCCCCAGCATTTT

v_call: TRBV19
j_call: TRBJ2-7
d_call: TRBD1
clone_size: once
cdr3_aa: CASSRDRVFYEQYF
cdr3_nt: TGTGCCAGTAGTAGGGACAGGGTTTTCTACGAGCAGTACTTC

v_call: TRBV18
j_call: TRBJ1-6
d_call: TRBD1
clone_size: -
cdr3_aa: CASSPGQGQPLHF
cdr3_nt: TGTGCCAGCTCACCTGGACAGGGCCAGCCCCTCCACTTT

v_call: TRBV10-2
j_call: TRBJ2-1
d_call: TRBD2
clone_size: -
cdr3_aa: CASSVSGGYNEQFF
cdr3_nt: TGCGCCAGCAGTGTTTCGGGAGGGTACAATGAGCAGTTCTTC

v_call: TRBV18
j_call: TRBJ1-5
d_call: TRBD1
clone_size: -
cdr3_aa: CASSPVSGTGIKPQHF
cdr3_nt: TGTGCCAGCTCACCAGTCTCCGGGACAGGGATAAAGCCCCAGCATTTT

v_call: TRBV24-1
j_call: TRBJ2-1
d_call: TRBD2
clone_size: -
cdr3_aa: CATSSGRVYEQFF
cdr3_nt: TGTGCCACCAGTAGCGGGAGAGTCTATGAGCAGTTCTTC

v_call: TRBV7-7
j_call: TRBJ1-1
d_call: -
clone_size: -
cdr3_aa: CASSLSENTEAFF
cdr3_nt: TGTGCTAGCAGCCTCTCAGAGAACACTGAAGCTTTCTTT

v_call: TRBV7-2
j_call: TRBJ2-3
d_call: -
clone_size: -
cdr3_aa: CASSFDGTDTQYF
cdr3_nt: TGTGCCAGCAGCTTCGACGGGACAGATACGCAGTATTTT

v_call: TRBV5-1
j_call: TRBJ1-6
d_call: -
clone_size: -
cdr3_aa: CASSLQTADNSPLHF
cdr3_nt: TGCGCCAGCAGCTTGCAAACAGCGGATAATTCACCCCTCCACTTT

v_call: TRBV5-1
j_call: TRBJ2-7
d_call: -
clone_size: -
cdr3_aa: CASSLGGSEQYF
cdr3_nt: TGCGCCAGCAGCTTGGGAGGGAGCGAGCAGTACTTC

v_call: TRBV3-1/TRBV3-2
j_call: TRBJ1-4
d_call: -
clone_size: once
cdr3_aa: CASSYRVTNEKLFF
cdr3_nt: TGTGCCAGCAGCTACAGGGTGACTAATGAAAAACTGTTTTTT

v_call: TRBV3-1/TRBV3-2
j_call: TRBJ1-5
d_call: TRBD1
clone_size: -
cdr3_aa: CASSQGTGGGQPQHF
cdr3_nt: TGTGCCAGCAGCCAGGGGACAGGGGGCGGGCAGCCCCAGCATTTT

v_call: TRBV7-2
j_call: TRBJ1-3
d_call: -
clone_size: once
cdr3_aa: CASSLTGSSGNTIYF
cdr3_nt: TGTGCCAGCAGCCTGACGGGGAGCTCTGGAAACACCATATATTTT

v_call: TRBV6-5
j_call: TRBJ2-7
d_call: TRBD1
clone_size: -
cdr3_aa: CASSYRDRASYEQYF
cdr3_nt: TGTGCCAGCAGTTACCGGGACAGGGCCTCCTACGAGCAGTACTTC

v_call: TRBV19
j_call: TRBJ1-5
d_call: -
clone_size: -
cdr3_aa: CASSIETTRRQPQHF
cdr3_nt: TGTGCCAGTAGTATTGAGACAACTAGAAGGCAGCCCCAGCATTTT

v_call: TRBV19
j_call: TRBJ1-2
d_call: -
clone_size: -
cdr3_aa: CASSITDRSNYGYTF
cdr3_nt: TGTGCCAGTAGTATAACTGACAGGAGCAACTATGGCTACACCTTC

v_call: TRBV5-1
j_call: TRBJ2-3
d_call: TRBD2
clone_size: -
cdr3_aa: CASSRSRGGGADTQYF
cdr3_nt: TGCGCCAGCAGCCGGTCGAGAGGCGGGGGGGCAGATACGCAGTATTTT

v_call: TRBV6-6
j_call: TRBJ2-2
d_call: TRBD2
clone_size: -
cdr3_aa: CASSVSSGGDTGELFF
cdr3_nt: TGTGCCAGCAGTGTCTCTAGCGGGGGGGACACCGGGGAGCTGTTTTTT

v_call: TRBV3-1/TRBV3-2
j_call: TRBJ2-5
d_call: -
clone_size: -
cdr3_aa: CASSLSGGETQYF
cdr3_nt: TGTGCCAGCAGCTTAAGTGGGGGGGAGACCCAGTACTTC

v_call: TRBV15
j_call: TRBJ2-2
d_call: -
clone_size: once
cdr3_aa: CATSRKGQGLTGELFF
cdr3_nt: TGTGCCACCAGCAGGAAGGGGCAGGGCCTCACCGGGGAGCTGTTTTTT

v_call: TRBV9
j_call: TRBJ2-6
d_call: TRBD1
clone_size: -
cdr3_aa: CASNHLQGADGANVLTF
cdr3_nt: TGTGCCAGCAATCATCTACAGGGGGCGGACGGGGCCAACGTCCTGACTTTC

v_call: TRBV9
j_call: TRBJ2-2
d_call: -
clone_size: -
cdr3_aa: CASSVARQNTGELFF
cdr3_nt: TGTGCCAGCAGCGTAGCCCGACAGAACACCGGGGAGCTGTTTTTT

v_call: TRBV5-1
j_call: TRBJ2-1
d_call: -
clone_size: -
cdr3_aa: CASSLDGAYNEQFF
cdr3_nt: TGCGCCAGCAGCTTGGACGGGGCCTACAATGAGCAGTTCTTC

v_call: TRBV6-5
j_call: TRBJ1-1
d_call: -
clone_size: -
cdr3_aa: CASSPSQGNTEAFF
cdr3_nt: TGTGCCAGCAGTCCGTCCCAGGGGAACACTGAAGCTTTCTTT